This T cell receptor (beta chain) was found in a study of CD8 T cells in Susac syndrome. The RNA, about 0.5 to 1 ug, was put through reverse transcription using random hexamers. Via MiXCR, TCRdb re-called the immunoSEQ multiplex PCR reads, giving one row per CDR3 protein. This sample carries about 150,000 distinct CDR3 sequences, nearly 97% of them seen once, and the ten largest clones take approximately 0.08%. The clonotype comes from a human donor with Susac syndrome. The specimen sequenced was CD4+ T cells from PBMCs.

For the CDR3, the DNA is TGTGCCAGCTGCCTCAGTGCGGGGGTCTATGGCTACACCTTC. Its protein product is CASCLSAGVYGYTF. This chain joins TRBV12-3 or TRBV12-4 and TRBJ1-2, with a tentative D call TRBD1 (5 bases). The germline V and J ends were trimmed by 8 bases and 4 bases, with 17 bases remaining between them. The CDR3 totals 14 residues.